The TCR beta chain described here comes from a study of T cell changes during pregnancy in multiple sclerosis. The CDR3 has 13 amino acids. This clone was seen once. Some clones are missing from TCRdb's copy, which holds only in-frame ones; the method was immunoSEQ multiplex PCR. Of some 51,000 clones listed, 94% were seen once; the top ten hold around 4.7%. The starting material was CD8+ T cells from peripheral blood mononuclear cells, obtained in the first trimester of pregnancy. This chain uses TRBV21-1 with TRBJ2-2; the table gives TRBD2 as D, unverified against the DNA. TRBV21-1 is assigned pseudogene status. This clonotype was obtained from a female donor with multiple sclerosis, enrolled in a pregnancy study. CDR3 nucleotides: TGTGCCAGCGGGGAAGCGGGAGCCGGGGAGCTGTTTTTT. Protein product: CASGEAGAGELFF.